A single sample gave rise to the 9 T cell receptor beta chains below, sequenced in a study of blood T cell repertoires in COVID-19. Profiled with immunoSEQ multiplex PCR; TCRdb holds only in-frame clones, not every one. Of 270,000 or so clones in the sample, around 89% are singletons; the top ten hold roughly 5%. Sequences were obtained from peripheral blood. Receptor source: a middle-aged man with acute or convalescent COVID-19.

CDR3 in amino acids: CASSERTGVTNEKLFF. CDR3 DNA sequence: TGTGCCAGCAGTGAACGTACAGGGGTAACTAATGAAAAACTGTTTTTT. The chain has TRBV6-1 and TRBJ1-4, with 7 bases fitting TRBD1. Germline V gene data show CDR1 as MNHNS and CDR2 as SASEGT. CDR3 length: 16 amino acids. V shed 2 bases and J 1 base; nucleotides not matched to a gene: 4.

The J gene is TRBJ2-7, the V gene TRBV4-2, with TRBD1 identical over 7 bases. Trimming took 4 bases from V and 2 from J; bases not matched to a gene: 11. The CDR3 spans 16 residues. CDR1 is LGHNA, CDR2 YNFKEQ, per germline. The CDR3 protein is CASSLPTGSSPYEQYF. DNA of the CDR3: TGTGCCAGCAGCCTACCGACAGGGTCGAGTCCCTACGAGCAGTACTTC.

V usage is TRBV6-5 and J usage is TRBJ1-1; perhaps TRBD1 as D (5 bases). The CDR3 is 15 residues long. CDR1 and CDR2 (germline): MNHEY, SVGAGI. The V gene lost 0 bases and the J gene lost 5 bases, with 13 bases spanning the gap. CDR3 nucleotide sequence: TGTGCCAGCAGTTACTCGGTCAGGGCGGGGACTGAAGCTTTCTTT. It is translated as CASSYSVRAGTEAFF.

The chain combines TRBV3-1 (or the pseudogene TRBV3-2) with TRBJ1-3; D possibly corresponds to TRBD1 (6 bases). Germline assignment: CDR1 LGHDT and CDR2 YNNKEL (reference sequence). The V and J ends lost 3 bases and 3 bases respectively, with 12 bases between them. The CDR3 covers 15 residues. The CDR3 is CASSQAGAGGNTIYF. The CDR3 region has the DNA TGTGCCAGCAGCCAGGCGGGGGCTGGTGGAAACACCATATATTTT.

The chain joins TRBV29-1 to TRBJ1-2; D is undetermined. The CDR3 extends over 11 amino acids. Germline values: CDR1 SQVTM, CDR2 ANQGSEA. V was clipped by 6 bases and J by 3 bases, with 8 bases between them. CDR3 sequence: CSVHRDYGYTF. The CDR3 DNA reads as TGCAGCGTCCATAGAGACTATGGCTACACCTTC.

V usage is TRBV9 and J usage is TRBJ2-2, with 8 bases identical to TRBD1. The CDR3 covers 16 residues. The germline V gene has CDR1 SGDLS and CDR2 YYNGEE. The trim removed 4 bases at V and 6 bases at J, leaving 11 bases unmatched. In DNA, the CDR3 is TGTGCCAGCAGCACGAGACAGGGGCGAGCACCCGGGGAGCTGTTTTTT. Translating it yields CASSTRQGRAPGELFF.

V and J are TRBV3-1 (or the pseudogene TRBV3-2) and TRBJ2-2, with a possible D match to TRBD1 (5 bases). V lost 4 bases, J lost 3 bases, and 18 bases lay in between. Germline V gene data show CDR1 as LGHDT and CDR2 as YNNKEL (reference sequence). The CDR3 runs 17 residues. The CDR3 protein is CASSPQNVGRDTGELFF. CDR3 coding DNA: TGTGCCAGCAGCCCCCAAAACGTGGGCAGGGACACCGGGGAGCTGTTTTTT.

This chain links TRBV10-1 with TRBJ2-2, with D possibly matching TRBD1 (5 bases). Trimming took off 2 bases at V and 7 bases at J, with 14 bases between the two ends. CDR1 is WNHNN, CDR2 SYGVQD, per germline (reference sequence). CDR3 length: 15 residues. Written as DNA, the CDR3 is TGCGCCAGCAGTGAGAGGCAGGGAAGAGGCGGGGAGCTGTTTTTT. This sequence encodes CASSERQGRGGELFF.

The chain uses TRBV20-1 and TRBJ1-1, with a weak D call TRBD1 (5 bases). V dropped 3 bases and J dropped 5 bases, with 10 bases sitting between them. CDR1 DFQATT and CDR2 SNEGSKA come from the germline V gene (reference sequence). The CDR3 is 12 residues long. The CDR3 DNA is TGCAGTGCTAGTTTCGGGGGTACTGAAGCTTTCTTT. Translation gives CSASFGGTEAFF.